The entry below gives a single T cell receptor (beta chain) sequence along with its context. What it binds is not known. 13 Jbeta primers and 60 Vbeta primers were used for the PCR. The method was immunoSEQ multiplex PCR; TCRdb's version includes in-frame clones alone and lacks a portion of them. Found here are approximately 120,000 clones; the top ten clones hold approximately 0.93%. These data belong to a study of cytomegalovirus exposure and HLA in healthy donors. Findings of the study overall: Most TCR beta V segments were productive about 87% or about 30% of the time in an earlier analysis.

V was pared by 0 bases and J by 0 bases, with 9 bases between. Germline CDR1 and CDR2: SGHTA and FQGNSA. The CDR3 contains 16 residues. Sequenced sample: PBMCs. The sequence was obtained from a young man in good health and CMV-seronegative. This chain uses TRBV7-2 with TRBJ1-5; no reliable D call. DNA of the CDR3: TGTGCCAGCAGCTTAGCCGGACTAAATAGCAATCAGCCCCAGCATTTT. It codes for CASSLAGLNSNQPQHF. The full variable domain, with the rest looked up from reference TRBV7-2 and TRBJ1-5, is GAGVSQSPSNKVTEKGKDVELRCDPISGHTALYWYRQSLGQGLEFLIYFQGNSAPDKSGLPSDRFSAERTGGSVSTLTIQRTQQEDSAVYLCASSLAGLNSNQPQHFGDGTRLSIL.